These 32 T cell receptor beta chains originate from one sample sequenced in a study of OX40 agonist ivuxolimab in advanced cancers. TCRdb's table, derived via immunoSEQ multiplex PCR, lists solely in-frame clones and lacks some. The table includes 40,000 to 60,000 clones, around 86% detected once. The sample consisted of CD4+ or CD8+ T cells sorted from blood, taken in a trial of the OX40 agonist ivuxolimab. The receptors were sampled from an adult with an advanced solid tumor such as melanoma, head and neck, liver or kidney cancer.

This chain's CDR3 is CASRSRGGGYTF. For the CDR3, the DNA is TGTGCCAGCAGGTCGCGTGGGGGTGGCTACACCTTC. The chain joins TRBV6-4 to TRBJ1-2, with D possibly TRBD1 on 5 matching bases. The CDR3 has 12 residues. V was shortened by 6 bases and J by 7 bases, with 12 bases between the two germline ends. Germline CDR1 and CDR2: MRHNA and SNTAGT.

V usage is TRBV5-1 and J usage is TRBJ2-3, with 7 bases aligning to TRBD1. In germline, CDR1 is SGHRS, CDR2 YFSETQ. The V gene end was trimmed by 7 bases and the J gene end by 0 bases; junction bases not matched to a gene: 11. The CDR3 totals 16 residues. CDR3 DNA: TGCGCCAGCGGAGAACCACAGGGGTCAAGCACAGATACGCAGTATTTT. It is translated as CASGEPQGSSTDTQYF.

V is TRBV2 and J is TRBJ1-4; no firm D call. The CDR3 runs 12 residues. In germline, CDR1 is SNHLY, CDR2 FYNNEI. Deletions cut 7 bases from V and 8 bases from J, with 11 bases between. CDR3 region: CASTEVLEKLFF. As DNA, the CDR3 is TGTGCCAGCACGGAAGTACTCGAAAAACTGTTTTTT. The complete variable domain, with remaining parts taken from reference TRBV2 and TRBJ1-4, reads EPEVTQTPSHQVTQMGQEVILRCVPISNHLYFYWYRQILGQKVEFLVSFYNNEISEKSEIFDDQFSVERPDGSNFTLKIRSTKLEDSAMYFCASTEVLEKLFFGSGTQLSVL.

The chain uses TRBV14 and TRBJ1-1; the match to TRBD1 covers 7 bases. The germline V gene has CDR1 SGHDN and CDR2 FVKESK. J lost 4 bases, V lost 6 bases, and 8 bases had no gene match. CDR3 length: 14 residues. The CDR3 here is CASRQTGEVTEAFF. CDR3 DNA sequence: TGTGCCAGCAGGCAAACAGGGGAAGTCACTGAAGCTTTCTTT.

The rearrangement joins TRBV18 to TRBJ1-4; tentatively, D is TRBD1 (5 bases). The CDR3 totals 15 residues. The V end was cut by 1 base, the J end by 2 bases, with 8 bases between. Germline CDR1 is KGHSH and CDR2 is LQKENI. The CDR3 DNA is TGTGCCAGCTCACCACTCGGGGGGACTAATGAAAAACTGTTTTTT. It specifies CASSPLGGTNEKLFF.

This rearrangement joins TRBV4-3 to TRBJ2-5, with TRBD2 matching over 10 bases. V shed 1 base and J 3 bases; nucleotides not matched to a gene: 8. Germline CDR1 is LGHNA and CDR2 is YSLEER. This CDR3 has 17 residues. The CDR3 spells CASSQVIAGGLEETQYF. The DNA for the CDR3 is TGCGCCAGCAGCCAAGTAATAGCGGGAGGATTAGAAGAGACCCAGTACTTC.

This clone was seen once. CDR3 sequence reads: CASRGSQGGNYEQYF. The CDR3 nucleotides read TGTGCCAGCCGCGGGTCACAGGGGGGGAACTACGAGCAGTACTTC. The chain carries TRBV6-5 and TRBJ2-7; D is possibly TRBD1 (8 bases). Germline CDR1 is MNHEY and CDR2 is SVGAGI. V was shortened by 8 bases and J by 3 bases, with 20 bases between the two germline ends. The CDR3 extends over 15 amino acids.

This chain links TRBV7-3 with TRBJ2-7; D unclear. The CDR3 runs 15 residues. Between the trimmed V and J ends, which lost 5 bases and 1 base, there was a span of 15 bases. Germline CDR1 SGHTA, CDR2 FQGTGA. DNA for the CDR3: TGTGCCAGCAGCCCAAGCGCCAGCCCATCCTACGAGCAGTACTTC. This gives the protein CASSPSASPSYEQYF.

V gene TRBV7-2 combines with J gene TRBJ2-7, with 7 bases lining up with TRBD2. There are 14 residues in the CDR3. The V segment lost 5 bases and the J segment 3 bases; nucleotides outside the gene matches: 7. CDR1 and CDR2 from the germline V gene are SGHTA and FQGNSA. CDR3 region: CASSQRTSNYEQYF. The CDR3 DNA is TGTGCCAGCAGCCAGAGGACTAGTAACTACGAGCAGTACTTC. Using reference TRBV7-2 and TRBJ2-7 for the parts outside the CDR3, the full variable domain is GAGVSQSPSNKVTEKGKDVELRCDPISGHTALYWYRQSLGQGLEFLIYFQGNSAPDKSGLPSDRFSAERTGGSVSTLTIQRTQQEDSAVYLCASSQRTSNYEQYFGPGTRLTVT.

CDR3 protein: CASNRGSQETQYF. CDR3 nucleotides: TGTGCCAGCAATCGGGGTAGCCAAGAGACCCAGTACTTC. The chain recombines TRBV2 with TRBJ2-5; TRBD2 might be the D (5 bases). Trimming removed 7 bases at V and 1 base at J, with 10 bases between. This CDR3 comprises 13 residues. CDR1 and CDR2 from the germline V gene are SNHLY and FYNNEI. Together with reference TRBV2 and TRBJ2-5, the CDR3 gives the full variable domain: EPEVTQTPSHQVTQMGQEVILRCVPISNHLYFYWYRQILGQKVEFLVSFYNNEISEKSEIFDDQFSVERPDGSNFTLKIRSTKLEDSAMYFCASNRGSQETQYFGPGTRLLVL.

The chain is built from TRBV27 and TRBJ2-2, with 8 bases matching TRBD1. Per germline, CDR1 MNHEY and CDR2 SMNVEV (reference sequence). The junction had 6 bases not matched to a gene; V was cut back by 6 bases and J by 6 bases. The CDR3 spans 14 residues. The CDR3 DNA follows: TGTGCCAGCAGCAGGACAGGGAATCCCGGGGAGCTGTTTTTT. Its protein product is CASSRTGNPGELFF.

The J gene is TRBJ2-5, the V gene TRBV11-2; TRBD2 aligns across 8 bases. CDR3 size: 15 residues. Germline CDR1 and CDR2: SGHAT and FQNNGV. The junction had 12 bases not matched to a gene; V was cut back by 5 bases and J by 7 bases. CDR3 region: CASSVEGREGPTQYF. CDR3 nucleotides: TGTGCCAGCAGCGTCGAGGGTCGGGAGGGCCCGACCCAGTACTTC.

The chain joins TRBV7-9 to TRBJ1-3, with TRBD1 as a possible D gene (6 bases). Germline V gene data show CDR1 as SEHNR and CDR2 as FQNEAQ (reference sequence). Trimming removed 3 bases from V and 0 bases from J, with 9 bases in between. The CDR3 length is 15 residues. This CDR3 is CASSLGHHSGNTIYF. The CDR3 nucleotides are TGTGCCAGCAGCTTGGGACACCACTCTGGAAACACCATATATTTT.

About this clone itself: One junction end disagrees with the germline gene, perhaps due to a read error. V usage is TRBV15 and J usage is TRBJ1-1; D may be TRBD1 (6 bases). CDR1 and CDR2 (germline): LNHNV, YYDKDF (reference sequence). The CDR3 consists of 13 residues. In nucleotides, the CDR3 is TGCCGCCAGGGTACAGGGTTGAACACTGAAGCTTTCTTT. This encodes CRQGTGLNTEAFF.

The chain employs TRBV7-9 and TRBJ2-5; 9 bases are shared with TRBD2. The CDR3 runs 15 residues. Germline CDR1 and CDR2: SEHNR and FQNEAQ (reference sequence). With 1 base clipped from V and 1 base from J, the junction kept 1 base outside the gene matches. The CDR3 spells CASSLGGLAQETQYF. The CDR3 DNA reads TGTGCCAGCAGCTTAGGGGGACTAGCCCAAGAGACCCAGTACTTC.

This clone was recorded only once. This chain joins TRBV7-9 and TRBJ2-7; 9 positions match TRBD2. The CDR3 totals 15 residues. Germline CDR1 reads SEHNR; CDR2 reads FQNEAQ (reference sequence). After removal of 1 base from V and 3 bases from J, the junction contained 4 bases not matched to a gene. CDR3 nucleotides: TGTGCCAGCAGCTTAGTCGGGACTAGCAGCTACGAGCAGTACTTC. Protein: CASSLVGTSSYEQYF. Complete variable domain (other parts from reference TRBV7-9 and TRBJ2-7): DTGVSQNPRHKITKRGQNVTFRCDPISEHNRLYWYRQTLGQGPEFLTYFQNEAQLEKSRLLSDRFSAERPKGSFSTLEIQRTEQGDSAMYLCASSLVGTSSYEQYFGPGTRLTVT.

The CDR3: CASSLVQGYEQFF. For the CDR3, the DNA is TGTGCCAGCAGCTTAGTACAGGGGTATGAGCAGTTCTTC. The chain couples TRBV11-3 to TRBJ2-1, with TRBD1 matching over 7 bases. This CDR3 spans 13 amino acids. The germline CDR1 and CDR2 sequences are SGHNT and YENEEA. J lost 8 bases, V lost 1 base, and 2 bases had no gene match.

This clone was seen once. V usage is TRBV5-1 and J usage is TRBJ2-2; D unclear. Between the trimmed V and J ends, which lost 4 bases and 0 bases, there was a span of 13 bases. Germline V CDR1 and CDR2: SGHRS, YFSETQ. This CDR3 spans 16 amino acids. The CDR3 protein is CASSPQGIANTGELFF. The CDR3 nucleotides read TGCGCCAGCAGCCCCCAAGGGATTGCGAACACCGGGGAGCTGTTTTTT.

The chain carries TRBV5-1 and TRBJ1-6, with a weak D call TRBD1 (6 bases). The CDR3 totals 16 residues. Germline V gene sequence: CDR1 SGHRS, CDR2 YFSETQ. The V end was cut by 2 bases, the J end by 4 bases, with 13 bases between. CDR3 protein: CASSLQGSSYNSPLHF. CDR3 DNA: TGCGCCAGCAGCTTACAGGGATCCTCTTATAATTCACCCCTCCACTTT. Filled out from reference TRBV5-1 and TRBJ1-6, the complete variable domain reads KAGVTQTPRYLIKTRGQQVTLSCSPISGHRSVSWYQQTPGQGLQFLFEYFSETQRNKGNFPGRFSGRQFSNSRSEMNVSTLELGDSALYLCASSLQGSSYNSPLHFGNGTRLTVT.

The chain employs TRBV5-1 and TRBJ2-3, with D perhaps matching TRBD2 (5 bases). The V gene's germline CDR1 is SGHRS and CDR2 YFSETQ. The V and J ends lost 4 bases and 0 bases respectively, with 21 bases between them. This CDR3 region has 18 residues. The CDR3 sequence is CASSPRMVGVGSTDTQYF. CDR3 DNA: TGCGCCAGCAGCCCTCGGATGGTCGGGGTGGGAAGCACAGATACGCAGTATTTT.

Written as DNA, the CDR3 is TGTGCCACCAGCGCACGAATCCTTGGGGAAGGGAACACCGGGGAGCTGTTTTTT. Residues: CATSARILGEGNTGELFF. The J gene is TRBJ2-2, the V gene TRBV15; D gene ambiguous. Trimming took 5 bases from V and 1 from J, leaving 20 bases between them. From germline, CDR1 is LNHNV and CDR2 YYDKDF (reference sequence). The length of the CDR3 is 18 residues.

The gene calls are TRBV19 and TRBJ1-2, with 7 bases identical to TRBD1. After removal of 7 bases from V and 5 bases from J, the junction contained 16 bases not matched to a gene. The CDR3 loop spans 16 amino acids. Germline CDR1 and CDR2: LNHDA and SQIVND (reference sequence). The CDR3 is CASTLRDRETTYGYTF. Here the CDR3 DNA reads TGTGCCAGTACCCTACGCGACAGGGAAACTACTTATGGCTACACCTTC. Variable domain in full (rest from reference TRBV19 and TRBJ1-2): DGGITQSPKYLFRKEGQNVTLSCEQNLNHDAMYWYRQDPGQGLRLIYYSQIVNDFQKGDIAEGYSVSREKKESFPLTVTSAQKNPTAFYLCASTLRDRETTYGYTFGSGTRLTVV.

The rearrangement links TRBV2 to TRBJ1-4, with D tentatively TRBD1 (6 bases). The CDR3 runs 14 residues. The V and J ends lost 8 bases and 8 bases respectively, with 18 bases between them. The V gene's germline CDR1 is SNHLY and CDR2 FYNNEI. CDR3 amino acids: CASGRGGVGEKLFF. CDR3 in DNA: TGTGCCAGCGGTCGAGGGGGGGTTGGGGAAAAACTGTTTTTT.

CDR3 DNA: TGTGCCAGCAGCCTAACAGGGGCCAATCAGCCCCAGCATTTT. This translates into CASSLTGANQPQHF. The chain is built from TRBV5-4 and TRBJ1-5, with 7 bases fitting TRBD1. The V gene's germline CDR1 is SGHNT and CDR2 YYREEE (reference sequence). V dropped 4 bases and J dropped 3; count of bases not matched to a gene: 4. The CDR3 is 14 residues long. Full variable domain (outside the CDR3, taken from reference TRBV5-4 and TRBJ1-5): ETGVTQSPTHLIKTRGQQVTLRCSSQSGHNTVSWYQQALGQGPQFIFQYYREEENGRGNFPPRFSGLQFPNYSSELNVNALELDDSALYLCASSLTGANQPQHFGDGTRLSIL.

The chain carries TRBV10-3 and TRBJ2-1; possible D gene TRBD1, 5 bases. V lost 4 bases to trimming and J lost 7 bases, with 14 bases between them. The CDR3 has 14 amino acids. CDR1 and CDR2 (germline): ENHRY, SYGVKD. The CDR3 nucleotides read TGTGCCATCAGTGTAGCAGGGAAAGGAAATGAGCAGTTCTTC. It yields the protein CAISVAGKGNEQFF.

The gene calls are TRBV18 and TRBJ2-3, with D perhaps matching TRBD2 (6 bases). Trimming removed 6 bases from V and 3 bases from J, with 16 bases in between. The CDR3 has 15 amino acids. Germline CDR1 reads KGHSH; CDR2 reads LQKENI. CDR3 in amino acids: CASSLEGTVTDTQYF. The CDR3 DNA is TGTGCCAGCTCCCTGGAGGGGACTGTAACAGATACGCAGTATTTT.

The chain couples TRBV5-4 to TRBJ1-1; no reliable D call. The CDR3 consists of 13 residues. Germline V gene lookup returns CDR1 SGHNT and CDR2 YYREEE (reference sequence). V was trimmed by 0 bases and J by 1 base, leaving 4 bases between them. CDR3 DNA: TGTGCCAGCAGCTTGGAAAAGAACACTGAAGCTTTCTTT. This translates into CASSLEKNTEAFF. Looking up the rest from reference TRBV5-4 and TRBJ1-1 gives the full variable domain: ETGVTQSPTHLIKTRGQQVTLRCSSQSGHNTVSWYQQALGQGPQFIFQYYREEENGRGNFPPRFSGLQFPNYSSELNVNALELDDSALYLCASSLEKNTEAFFGQGTRLTVV.

This chain joins TRBV5-6 and TRBJ2-1; D possibly matches TRBD1 or TRBD2 (5 bases each). Trimming pared 4 bases from V and 7 bases from J, leaving 18 bases between. CDR1 is SGHDT and CDR2 is YYEEEE in the germline V gene. The CDR3 sequence is 15 residues long. The CDR3: CASSPRGRDGNEQFF. CDR3 sequence (DNA): TGTGCCAGCAGCCCTAGGGGTAGGGACGGGAATGAGCAGTTCTTC.

The J gene is TRBJ1-1, the V gene TRBV4-2, with 9 bases that match TRBD1. The V gene's germline CDR1 is LGHNA and CDR2 YNFKEQ. V lost 4 bases and J lost 7; bases outside the gene matches: 4. The CDR3 runs to 13 residues. CDR3 amino acids: CASSPRQGVEAFF. CDR3 nucleotides: TGTGCCAGCAGCCCGAGACAGGGGGTTGAAGCTTTCTTT.

This chain joins TRBV7-2 and TRBJ2-2; a weak D match, TRBD1 (5 bases). This CDR3 spans 15 amino acids. Trimming removed 5 bases at V and 5 bases at J, with 15 bases between. The V gene's germline CDR1 is SGHTA and CDR2 FQGNSA. This CDR3 reads CASSLDRRGTGELFF. CDR3 nucleotide sequence: TGTGCCAGCAGCCTCGACAGAAGAGGTACCGGGGAGCTGTTTTTT.

The chain combines TRBV6-1 with TRBJ1-4; no firm D call. Germline V gives CDR1 MNHNS, CDR2 SASEGT. Trimming shortened V by 8 bases and J by 2 bases, and 9 bases separated the two germline ends. This CDR3 spans 13 amino acids. CDR3: CASRIRTNEKLFF. CDR3 in DNA: TGTGCCAGCCGTATACGGACTAATGAAAAACTGTTTTTT.

The rearrangement links TRBV6-5 to TRBJ2-3, with 8 bases identical to TRBD1. The germline V gene has CDR1 MNHEY and CDR2 SVGAGI. This CDR3 spans 14 amino acids. J lost 3 bases, V lost 6 bases, and 5 bases had no gene match. CDR3 in DNA: TGTGCCAGCAGAAGACAGGGGTTGACAGATACGCAGTATTTT. Translation gives CASRRQGLTDTQYF.